This T cell receptor (beta chain) was identified during a study of shared clonotypes between healthy human individuals. General study results and limits: Between several donors, naive CD4 clonotypes were shared at a level of about 5%. Naive subsets generally had larger estimated richness than memory subsets.

CDR3 length: 13 amino acids. Germline CDR1 reads SGHNT; CDR2 reads YYREEE (reference sequence). J was trimmed by 7 bases and V by 3 bases; bases with no gene match: 5. Profiling relied on immunoSEQ multiplex PCR, and the TCRdb table lists in-frame clones only, not all of them. Of fewer than 2.5 million clones in the sample, roughly 93% were seen once. Details on this clone: What it recognizes is unknown.

Material: naive CD4+ T cells from PBMCs. Subset denoted: CD45RA+ positively selected. The gene calls are TRBV5-4 and TRBJ1-2; 8 bases map to TRBD1. The receptor's source is a man aged 18 to 30 in good health. Some clones in this sample may be carry-over from other donors' samples. The CDR3 region is CASSSDRVVGYTF. For the CDR3, the DNA is TGTGCCAGCAGCTCGGACAGGGTTGTTGGCTACACCTTC.